These T cell receptor beta chains were read from a single sample in a study of blood T cell repertoires in COVID-19. The assay was immunoSEQ multiplex PCR, and TCRdb's table has in-frame clones only and misses some. The sample includes some 300,000 clones, around 89% of them seen just once. The material sequenced was peripheral blood. The receptors stem from a woman in her forties or fifties with COVID-19, enrolled during active disease. The CDR3 runs from the conserved cysteine through the conserved F or W. D genes are given only for firm matches. Where a row states a size, it is once, few, many or the class of an expanded clone; other rows omit it.

CDR3nt,CDR3aa,abundance,j_gene,v_gene,d_gene
TGTGCCAGCAGCCCCTCCGGGACAGGAGTGGGCTACACCTTC,CASSPSGTGVGYTF,NA,TRBJ1-2,TRBV5-8,TRBD1
TGTGCCAGTAGAGCGACAGGGTTGGGCACCGGGGAGCTGTTTTTT,CASRATGLGTGELFF,NA,TRBJ2-2,TRBV19,TRBD1
TGTGCTAGTGGTTTGCTCCCCCGGACAGCCCCCGCCGACGAGCAGTACTTC,CASGLLPRTAPADEQYF,NA,TRBJ2-7,TRBV12-5,NA
TGTGCCAGCAGTGTTGACAGAGGCTCCTACAATGAGCAGTTCTTC,CASSVDRGSYNEQFF,NA,TRBJ2-1,TRBV2,NA
TGTGCCAGCAGTTTATCTGCAGGGGGCGGTTATTTGGGCCAGCCCCAGCATTTT,CASSLSAGGGYLGQPQHF,few,TRBJ1-5,TRBV27,TRBD1
TGTGCCAGCAGCCCCTACTGCTGGGACAGGGACGGCAATCAGCCCCAGCATTTT,CASSPYCWDRDGNQPQHF,NA,TRBJ1-5,TRBV7-7,TRBD1
TGTGCCAGCAGCCCTAGGGGACTTAGCAATCAGCCCCAGCATTTT,CASSPRGLSNQPQHF,NA,TRBJ1-5,TRBV27,NA
TGCAGCGTTGAAGACAGGGTATCCTACGAGCAGTACTTC,CSVEDRVSYEQYF,NA,TRBJ2-7,TRBV29-1,NA
TGCGCCAGCAGCCCGCGGGGGGAGACCCAGTACTTC,CASSPRGETQYF,NA,TRBJ2-5,TRBV5-1,TRBD2
TGTGCCAGCAGCTCCGGGACAGGGACGATCTCCTACAATGAGCAGTTCTTC,CASSSGTGTISYNEQFF,NA,TRBJ2-1,TRBV9,TRBD1
TGCGCCAGCAGCCATGAAGGTCCCGGGTCCCTTAATGAAAAACTGTTTTTT,CASSHEGPGSLNEKLFF,many,TRBJ1-4,TRBV4-1,NA
TGTGCCAGCAGTCCCCGACTAGCAGGAGGCTATACGCAGTATTTT,CASSPRLAGGYTQYF,NA,TRBJ2-3,TRBV2,TRBD2
TGTGCCAGCAGCCAAGGGACAGGGGGTCGGGACACCATATATTTT,CASSQGTGGRDTIYF,once,TRBJ1-3,TRBV3-1/TRBV3-2,TRBD1
TGTGCCAGCAGCCAATATGGGACTAGACAAGGAGAGCAGTTCTTC,CASSQYGTRQGEQFF,NA,TRBJ2-1,TRBV3-1/TRBV3-2,TRBD2
TGCGCCAGCAGCTTAACTGTTTTGAACACTGAAGCTTTCTTT,CASSLTVLNTEAFF,NA,TRBJ1-1,TRBV5-1,NA
TGTGCCAGCGGTAGTAGCGGGAGGACCCACGGGCAGTACTTC,CASGSSGRTHGQYF,NA,TRBJ2-7,TRBV2,TRBD2
TGTGCCAGCAGCTTATCGCGGGGGTTCCAAGAGACCCAGTACTTC,CASSLSRGFQETQYF,NA,TRBJ2-5,TRBV7-9,TRBD2
TGTGCCAGCTCGCACACCAGCTCCTACAATGAGCAGTTCTTC,CASSHTSSYNEQFF,NA,TRBJ2-1,TRBV18,NA
TGCGCCAGCAGTCCGGGACTAGCGGGGGTCTGGTACAATGAGCAGTTCTTC,CASSPGLAGVWYNEQFF,NA,TRBJ2-1,TRBV23-1,TRBD2
TGTGCCAGCAGCTTAGAAGGGGGCCGGGACACTGAAGCTTTCTTT,CASSLEGGRDTEAFF,NA,TRBJ1-1,TRBV7-9,TRBD1
TGTGCCAGCAGCTTGGGGCAGGGGAATGAGCAGTTCTTC,CASSLGQGNEQFF,NA,TRBJ2-1,TRBV7-9,NA
TGTGCCAGCAGCCAACGGACAGGGCCAACCTACGAGCAGTACTTC,CASSQRTGPTYEQYF,NA,TRBJ2-7,TRBV11-3,TRBD1
TGTGCCAGCAGCTTCCGGACTAGCGGAAAAAGGGGGGAGCTGTTTTTT,CASSFRTSGKRGELFF,NA,TRBJ2-2,TRBV5-4,TRBD2
TGCAGCGTTCCGAGACTAGCGGGAGGCGACGAGCAGTACTTC,CSVPRLAGGDEQYF,NA,TRBJ2-7,TRBV29-1,TRBD2
TGTGCCAGCAGTGAAGCGAGGGGAACTAGCGGGAGGGCCGATAAGCAGTATTTT,CASSEARGTSGRADKQYF,once,TRBJ2-3,TRBV2,TRBD2
TGTGCCAGCAGCCCGGGCGGCGGGGTTAATCAGCCCCAGCATTTT,CASSPGGGVNQPQHF,NA,TRBJ1-5,TRBV5-8,NA